These T cell receptor beta chains were read from a single sample in a study of blood T cell repertoires in COVID-19. Produced via immunoSEQ multiplex PCR; TCRdb's table is partial and in-frame only. The sample has some 190,000 clones, roughly 90% seen once. Input material: peripheral blood. These receptors came from a man aged 18 to 30 with active or convalescent COVID-19. Each CDR3 is given with its conserved first and last residue. A D gene is named only where the DNA matches it firmly. Rows give clone size only sometimes, using once, few, many, or a class for an expanded clone.

V gene	D gene	J gene	clone size	CDR3 protein	CDR3 DNA
TRBV19	NA	TRBJ2-5	NA	CASSMVSGQETQYF	TGTGCCAGTAGTATGGTTTCAGGGCAAGAGACCCAGTACTTC
TRBV19	NA	TRBJ2-3	NA	CASSKTGSTDTQYF	TGTGCCAGTAGTAAAACAGGGTCGACAGATACGCAGTATTTT
TRBV3-1/TRBV3-2	NA	TRBJ2-2	NA	CASSQVTVAGELFF	TGTGCCAGCAGCCAAGTCACGGTTGCCGGGGAGCTGTTTTTT
TRBV13	NA	TRBJ2-5	NA	CASSHRGGRRETQYF	TGTGCCAGCAGCCATAGGGGGGGGCGCCGGGAGACCCAGTACTTC
TRBV5-1	NA	TRBJ2-3	NA	CASSSGTDTQYF	TGCGCCAGCAGCTCGGGGACAGATACGCAGTATTTT
TRBV10-3	NA	TRBJ2-3	NA	CAISEGGSADTQYF	TGTGCCATCAGCGAAGGCGGTTCGGCAGATACGCAGTATTTT
TRBV9	TRBD1	TRBJ2-3	NA	CASSSLPGGATDTQYF	TGTGCCAGCAGCAGTCTCCCAGGGGGCGCGACAGATACGCAGTATTTT
TRBV28	TRBD2	TRBJ2-5	NA	CASSPGTSGTAGETQYF	TGTGCCAGCAGCCCTGGGACTAGCGGGACGGCGGGGGAGACCCAGTACTTC
TRBV27	NA	TRBJ2-7	NA	CASSSGLATYEQYF	TGTGCCAGCAGTTCCGGTCTAGCGACCTACGAGCAGTACTTC
TRBV2	NA	TRBJ2-7	NA	CASSEALSSGYEQYF	TGTGCCAGCAGTGAAGCCCTATCCTCGGGGTACGAGCAGTACTTC
TRBV5-4	NA	TRBJ1-1	once	CASSLSGELNTEAFF	TGTGCCAGCAGCTTGTCGGGGGAATTGAACACTGAAGCTTTCTTT
TRBV13	TRBD2	TRBJ2-1	NA	CASSLRLAGGYNEQFF	TGTGCCAGCAGCTTAAGGCTAGCGGGGGGGTACAATGAGCAGTTCTTC
TRBV6-5	TRBD2	TRBJ2-7	NA	CASTASGSFKDEQYF	TGTGCCAGCACGGCTAGCGGGAGTTTTAAGGACGAGCAGTACTTC
TRBV11-2	NA	TRBJ2-3	NA	CASSLATGGAGTDTQYF	TGTGCCAGCAGCTTAGCGACTGGGGGGGCTGGCACAGATACGCAGTATTTT
TRBV10-3	TRBD1	TRBJ1-1	once	CATMDRGNTEAFF	TGTGCCACCATGGACAGGGGGAACACTGAAGCTTTCTTT
TRBV30	NA	TRBJ2-7	NA	CAWSLDLAYEQYF	TGTGCCTGGAGTCTCGACTTAGCCTACGAGCAGTACTTC
TRBV7-8	TRBD2	TRBJ2-7	NA	CASSPSSGLAGNYEQYF	TGTGCCAGCAGCCCGTCTTCGGGACTAGCGGGAAACTACGAGCAGTACTTC
TRBV19	TRBD2	TRBJ2-1	NA	CASSRTSGSPNGNEQFF	TGTGCCAGTAGTAGAACTAGCGGGAGCCCAAACGGCAATGAGCAGTTCTTC
TRBV11-2	NA	TRBJ2-3	NA	CASSFLEEGDTQYF	TGTGCCAGCAGCTTTCTGGAGGAGGGAGATACGCAGTATTTT
TRBV12-3/TRBV12-4	TRBD1	TRBJ2-7	NA	CASSAGQGGEQYF	TGTGCCAGCAGCGCCGGACAGGGAGGCGAGCAGTACTTC
TRBV4-2	NA	TRBJ1-2	NA	CASSHRTGREGYTF	TGTGCCAGCAGCCACAGAACAGGGCGAGAAGGCTACACCTTC
TRBV27	TRBD1	TRBJ2-3	NA	CASSTGGEMDTQYF	TGTGCCAGCTCCACAGGGGGCGAAATGGATACGCAGTATTTT
TRBV19	NA	TRBJ2-1	once	CASSSGVGNEQFF	TGTGCCAGTAGCTCGGGTGTGGGTAATGAGCAGTTCTTC
TRBV4-1	NA	TRBJ2-1	NA	CASSQGNRQYNEQFF	TGCGCCAGCAGCCAAGGTAATCGACAGTACAATGAGCAGTTCTTC
TRBV6-5	TRBD2	TRBJ2-1	NA	CASWGLADTNEQFF	TGTGCCAGCTGGGGACTAGCGGATACCAATGAGCAGTTCTTC
TRBV30	NA	TRBJ1-4	NA	CAWGRHRRDNEKLFF	TGTGCCTGGGGACGCCACAGGAGGGATAATGAAAAACTGTTTTTT
TRBV10-3	TRBD2	TRBJ2-7	NA	CAISEGLVGEQYF	TGTGCCATCAGTGAAGGACTAGTGGGCGAGCAGTACTTC
TRBV16	NA	TRBJ1-2	few	CASSQGIGQDYGYTF	TGTGCCAGCAGCCAAGGTATTGGGCAAGACTATGGCTACACCTTC
TRBV6-5	TRBD1	TRBJ1-5	few	CASSLDRDQPQHF	TGTGCCAGCAGCCTAGACAGGGATCAGCCCCAGCATTTT
TRBV9	NA	TRBJ2-1	NA	CASSVEARVNEQFF	TGTGCCAGCAGCGTAGAGGCCAGGGTGAATGAGCAGTTCTTC
TRBV27	NA	TRBJ2-5	NA	CASSLNRGGGETQYF	TGTGCCAGCAGTTTAAACAGGGGGGGAGGAGAGACCCAGTACTTC
TRBV29-1	TRBD2	TRBJ2-1	once	CSVEVRESNNEQFF	TGCAGCGTTGAAGTGCGGGAGAGCAACAATGAGCAGTTCTTC
TRBV6-2/TRBV6-3	NA	TRBJ1-1	many	CASSHWGRNTEAFF	TGTGCCAGCAGTCACTGGGGCCGGAACACTGAAGCTTTCTTT
TRBV6-2/TRBV6-3	TRBD1	TRBJ1-2	NA	CASSYPGTGVIGYTF	TGTGCCAGCAGTTACCCAGGGACAGGGGTAATTGGCTACACCTTC
TRBV12-5	NA	TRBJ2-1	NA	CASGNPGVSYNEQFF	TGTGCTAGTGGTAATCCGGGAGTATCGTACAATGAGCAGTTCTTC
TRBV15	NA	TRBJ1-1	NA	CATSRAGQSNTEAFF	TGTGCCACCAGCAGAGCAGGACAGTCGAACACTGAAGCTTTCTTT
TRBV29-1	NA	TRBJ2-7	NA	CSATMDLSYEQYF	TGCAGCGCAACCATGGACTTGTCCTACGAGCAGTACTTC
TRBV30	TRBD2	TRBJ2-7	NA	CAWSEPRTSVTHEQYF	TGTGCCTGGAGCGAACCTCGGACTAGCGTGACCCACGAGCAGTACTTC
TRBV6-2/TRBV6-3	NA	TRBJ1-6	NA	CASNPTMGGSYNSPLHF	TGTGCCAGCAACCCAACAATGGGAGGCTCCTATAATTCACCCCTCCACTTT
TRBV7-8	NA	TRBJ1-5	few	CASSPEDSSNQPQHF	TGTGCCAGCAGCCCAGAGGACAGTAGCAATCAGCCCCAGCATTTT
TRBV2	TRBD1	TRBJ2-7	NA	CASPSVRTGYEQYF	TGTGCCAGCCCCTCAGTTAGGACAGGCTACGAGCAGTACTTC
TRBV29-1	NA	TRBJ2-1	NA	CSVGRDYNEQFF	TGCAGCGTTGGGCGGGACTACAATGAGCAGTTCTTC